A single sample gave rise to the 19 T cell receptor beta chains below, sequenced in a study of cytotoxic CD8 clonotypes in ibrutinib-treated CLL. Using immunoSEQ multiplex PCR, the repertoire was profiled, and TCRdb retains in-frame clones only, with some absent. Among some 130,000 clones listed, approximately 89% were seen once. The source material was PBMCs, sampled after 12 months of ibrutinib treatment. All receptors derive from a human donor with chronic lymphocytic leukemia.

The chain recombines TRBV6-5 with TRBJ2-3, with D perhaps matching TRBD2 (6 bases). This CDR3 has 14 residues. The germline V gene encodes CDR1 MNHEY and CDR2 SVGAGI. V lost 4 bases and J 1 base, leaving 9 bases between the germline ends. This chain's CDR3 is CASSFSSGTDTQYF. CDR3 coding DNA: TGTGCCAGCAGTTTTTCTAGCGGCACAGATACGCAGTATTTT.

The chain joins TRBV5-5 to TRBJ2-7, with no clear D. The CDR3 extends over 12 amino acids. V was trimmed by 3 bases and J by 0 bases, leaving 4 bases between them. Germline-derived CDR1 and CDR2 are SGHKS and YYEKEE (reference sequence). CDR3 DNA sequence: TGTGCCAGCAGCTATAGCTCCTACGAGCAGTACTTC. As protein: CASSYSSYEQYF.

The chain couples TRBV2 to TRBJ2-5; 9 bases are shared with TRBD1. The CDR3 spans 15 residues. Germline V CDR1 and CDR2: SNHLY, FYNNEI. With 6 bases clipped from V and 1 base from J, the junction kept 6 bases outside the gene matches. CDR3: CASSRNRGPQETQYF. The CDR3 DNA is TGTGCCAGCAGCCGGAACAGGGGGCCCCAAGAGACCCAGTACTTC.

The chain is built from TRBV29-1 and TRBJ2-1; D possibly corresponds to TRBD1 (6 bases). The CDR3 runs to 16 residues. The V and J ends lost 3 bases and 2 bases respectively, with 17 bases between them. Germline lookup yields CDR1 SQVTM and CDR2 ANQGSEA. This CDR3 is CSVEGADSLAYNEQFF. The CDR3 DNA follows: TGCAGCGTTGAGGGGGCTGACAGCTTGGCCTACAATGAGCAGTTCTTC.

This chain joins TRBV18 and TRBJ1-4; D gene ambiguous. CDR3 length: 13 amino acids. CDR1 is KGHSH, CDR2 LQKENI, per germline. Trimming left V 6 bases short and J 4 bases short, with 9 bases between. CDR3 sequence (DNA): TGTGCCAGCTCCACTAACCTTAATGAAAAACTGTTTTTT. Its protein product is CASSTNLNEKLFF.

This chain connects TRBV29-1 to TRBJ2-1; TRBD2 might be the D (5 bases). The CDR3 has 10 amino acids. Germline values: CDR1 SQVTM, CDR2 ANQGSEA. V was cut by 7 bases and J by 14 bases, with 15 bases left in between. For the CDR3, the DNA is TGCAGCGGGTCTACTAGTTTTGAGTTCTTC. Protein product: CSGSTSFEFF.

The CDR3 nucleotides are TGTGCCAGTAGTATCGACAGAGCCCGCGATACGCAGTATTTT. This codes for CASSIDRARDTQYF. This chain uses TRBV19 with TRBJ2-3, with D possibly being TRBD1 (5 bases). CDR3 length: 14 amino acids. V was pared by 3 bases and J by 6 bases, with 13 bases between. Per germline, CDR1 LNHDA and CDR2 SQIVND (reference sequence).

The chain uses TRBV6-6 and TRBJ1-2; D uncertain. Germline V lookup: CDR1 MNHNY, CDR2 SVGAGI (reference sequence). The CDR3 contains 13 residues. Trimming shortened V by 7 bases and J by 6 bases, and 15 bases separated the two germline ends. The CDR3, as DNA: TGTGCCAGCACCCCTCAGAGGAGGGATGGCTACACCTTC. It codes for CASTPQRRDGYTF.

This rearrangement joins TRBV2 to TRBJ1-2, with D possibly TRBD1 on 5 matching bases. V was shortened by 6 bases and J by 6 bases, with 20 bases between the two germline ends. The CDR3 spans 15 residues. Germline CDR1 reads SNHLY; CDR2 reads FYNNEI. DNA of the CDR3: TGTGCCAGCAGGAACACAGACAGCCTATGGGATGGCTACACCTTC. Translation: CASRNTDSLWDGYTF.

This chain uses TRBV10-2 with TRBJ2-1; D possibly corresponds to TRBD2 (5 bases). This CDR3 has 13 residues. CDR1 is WSHSY and CDR2 is SAAADI in the germline V gene. Trimming stripped 8 bases from V and 0 bases from J, with 8 bases between. The CDR3 DNA sequence: TGCGCCAGCGGAAGCGGCTCCTACAATGAGCAGTTCTTC. This codes for CASGSGSYNEQFF.

The chain employs TRBV15 and TRBJ2-7; 9 nucleotides agree with TRBD2. Germline V gene lookup returns CDR1 LNHNV and CDR2 YYDKDF (reference sequence). V shed 0 bases and J 6 bases; nucleotides not matched to a gene: 9. This CDR3 contains 16 residues. CDR3 sequence reads: CATSRDEREVEAEQYF. CDR3 bases: TGTGCCACCAGCAGAGATGAGCGGGAGGTTGAGGCCGAGCAGTACTTC.

This clone was seen once. The chain recombines TRBV4-1 with TRBJ2-7, with TRBD1 matching 8 bases. The germline V gene encodes CDR1 MGHRA and CDR2 YSYEKL. The length of the CDR3 is 15 residues. J lost 5 bases, V lost 4 bases, and 10 bases had no gene match. CDR3: CASSREPGGGHEQYF. The CDR3 DNA sequence: TGCGCCAGCAGCCGAGAACCAGGGGGCGGCCACGAGCAGTACTTC.

The V and J genes are TRBV27 and TRBJ1-2, with TRBD1 matching over 10 bases. The germline gives CDR1 MNHEY, CDR2 SMNVEV (reference sequence). This CDR3 has 10 amino acids. V trimming: 8 bases; J trimming: 10 bases; junction bases outside the gene matches: 1. Here the CDR3 DNA reads TGTGCCAGCGGACAGGGGGACTACACCTTC. Residues: CASGQGDYTF.

This chain connects TRBV14 to TRBJ2-3, with D unresolved. V was shortened by 3 bases and J by 6 bases, with 10 bases between the two germline ends. In germline, CDR1 is SGHDN, CDR2 FVKESK. This CDR3 region has 13 residues. The CDR3 here is CASSQNRGDTQYF. DNA for the CDR3: TGTGCCAGCAGCCAGAACCGTGGGGATACGCAGTATTTT. The complete variable domain, with remaining parts taken from reference TRBV14 and TRBJ2-3, reads EAGVTQFPSHSVIEKGQTVTLRCDPISGHDNLYWYRRVMGKEIKFLLHFVKESKQDESGMPNNRFLAERTGGTYSTLKVQPAELEDSGVYFCASSQNRGDTQYFGPGTRLTVL.

The chain joins TRBV19 to TRBJ2-7; TRBD1 is a possible D gene (5 bases). Between the trimmed V and J ends, which lost 5 bases and 3 bases, there was a span of 14 bases. CDR3 length equals 14 residues. The germline CDR1 and CDR2 sequences are LNHDA and SQIVND (reference sequence). The CDR3 is CASSSWTTNYEQYF. The CDR3 DNA reads TGTGCCAGTAGTTCCTGGACAACAAACTACGAGCAGTACTTC.

J is TRBJ1-2 and V is TRBV18; D perhaps matches TRBD1 (6 bases). Deletions cut 5 bases from V and 2 bases from J, with 9 bases between. This CDR3 comprises 13 residues. Germline assignment: CDR1 KGHSH and CDR2 LQKENI. CDR3 DNA: TGTGCCAGCTCAAGAGGACAGAACTATGGCTACACCTTC. This encodes CASSRGQNYGYTF.

Worth noting for this clone: The junction and the germline gene differ at one end; a read error may be behind it. This chain joins TRBV7-7 and TRBJ2-7; 11 positions agree with TRBD2. CDR3 size: 15 residues. CDR1 is SSHAT and CDR2 is FNYEAQ in the germline V gene (reference sequence). This CDR3 is CASSPVVAGGSEQYF. CDR3 bases: TGTGCTAGCAGCCCCGTGGTAGCGGGAGGGAGTGAGCAGTACTTC.

This sequence joins TRBV7-2 and TRBJ2-1; TRBD2 matches at 12 bases. J lost 5 bases, V lost 3 bases, and 5 bases had no gene match. There are 16 residues in the CDR3. Germline V gene sequence: CDR1 SGHTA, CDR2 FQGNSA. As DNA, the CDR3 is TGTGCCAGCAGCTTCCTAGCGGGAGGGGGCAACAATGAGCAGTTCTTC. This codes for CASSFLAGGGNNEQFF.

J is TRBJ1-2 and V is TRBV30, with D tentatively TRBD1 (6 bases). Germline values: CDR1 GTSNPN, CDR2 SVGIG (reference sequence). The CDR3 has 14 amino acids. V was pared by 5 bases and J by 4 bases, with 17 bases between. As DNA, the CDR3 is TGTGCCTGGTTGGGACAACCCAATAGCTATGGCTACACCTTC. Amino acids: CAWLGQPNSYGYTF.